This TCR beta chain was retrieved from a study of breast tumors, draining lymph nodes, adjacent tissues. General study points: Tumor T cell lymph node origin was a supported hypothesis, not proven. Tumor repertoires ranked between lymph nodes and nontumor tissue in diversity, with V and J gene preferences. Findings are consistent with lymph node origin and intratumoral expansion of most tumor T cells.

A single record per CDR3 protein comes from TCRdb applying MiXCR to the multiplex PCR reads. Of 140,000 or so distinct CDR3 sequences in the sample, 30% to 35% were seen once. Ten or more counts support this clonotype. Its specificity is not known. The lymph nodes were axillary draining lymph nodes from breast cancer patients. Sequenced sample: axillary lymph node tissue. The receptor's source is a female donor with breast cancer. Some clones in this sample may be carry-over from other donors' samples.

As DNA, the CDR3 is TGTGCCACCCTTAGCATATCGGGAGATCAGCCCCAGCATTTT. Its translation is CATLSISGDQPQHF. The chain joins TRBV6-1 to TRBJ1-5; no firm D call. Germline CDR1 reads MNHNS; CDR2 reads SASEGT. The CDR3 is 14 residues long. The V gene lost 10 bases and the J gene lost 5 bases, with 18 bases spanning the gap.